A single T cell receptor beta chain is shown here with its context. No antigen is known for it. One base away there is no much larger clone; base qualities are not given. CDR1 is given as SGHVS and CDR2 as FNYEAQ, both from the germline V gene. The germline V and J ends show losses of 0 bases and 5 bases respectively, and no gene match explains 10 bases of the junction. Counted from cysteine to phenylalanine, this CDR3 has 18 amino acids. Only the CDR3 DNA is retained, 54 bases long and in frame from the first base. The data are from a study of graft-versus-host responses after intestinal transplantation (dated by TCRdb to the early 2020s). Concerning the study at large: The transplants that recipients got were multivisceral, liver-intestinal, or isolated intestinal. After intestinal transplantation, graft-versus-host and host-versus-graft alloreactive T cell clones were followed in the graft, circulation and bone marrow using bulk TCR-beta CDR3 sequencing. Samples from three later patients were sequenced in-house on an Illumina MiSeq with MiXCR processing rather than by the commercial service. A cohort of fewer than 25 intestinal transplant recipients, including one retransplant, was enrolled, and a few patients lacking pretransplant specimens were excluded. A peak of at least 4% donor T cells among recipient peripheral blood mononuclear cells was the definition used for donor T cell macrochimerism. Alloreactive clones were identified by sequencing pre-transplant mixed lymphocyte reaction products and comparing these products with unstimulated pre-transplant donor and recipient T cells. All recipients received anti-thymocyte globulin induction followed by maintenance tacrolimus and steroids for around 3 years. Here is what the overall study found, with its caveats: GvH clones were detected in recipient bone marrow, and some of these GvH clones were observed earlier in ileal mucosa or blood, consistent with an intestinal mucosal origin. Early after transplant, declines in HvG clones were associated with peak levels of circulating GvH clones. The relatively low number and heterogeneity of intestinal transplant patients limited the conclusions. High GvH to HvG T cell clonal ratios were observed in the allografts of patients with donor T cell macrochimerism.

According to the study, the label for this sample's time point signals: cells obtained before transplantation from donor or recipient. CD3+CD4+ and CD3+CD8+ populations were FACS-sorted from unstimulated pre-transplant donor and recipient cells taken from spleen or lymph nodes. The library relied on the immunoSEQ multiplex PCR assay. For most patients, genomic DNA was isolated using the Qiagen DNeasy Blood and Tissue Kit and was shipped frozen to Adaptive Biotechnologies for TCR sequencing. Adaptive Biotechnologies carried out high-throughput TCR-beta CDR3 sequencing of genomic DNA for most patients. As for the authors' bioinformatics: Adaptive's ImmunoSEQ software supplied the TCR sequencing data for around 19 patients, while MiXCR and VDJtools were used to process three other patients. CD4 versus CD8 sorting errors were corrected by removing sequences found in both subsets at a frequency ratio below 5:1. CDR3 nucleotide sequences shared between donor and recipient were removed because the origin of such sequences could not be assigned. At least 2-fold expansion over unstimulated cells and a minimum CFSE-low frequency of 0.002% (template counts) or 0.001% (read counts) were required for clones to be classified as alloreactive. Mappable clones were those detected in sequenced pre-transplant spleen, lymph node, or MLR CFSE-low populations of the donor or recipient. The cumulative frequency of alloreactive clones was calculated as a percentage of all sequences, weighted by copy number. Drawn from immuneACCESS, this table holds only the in-frame rearrangements with V and J called that TCRdb kept. Clones are partly lost; checked studies trace under half to an unresolved V gene and leave the rest unexplained. V and J calls and clone size are copied from that table; D and trimming were computed from the DNA. The sample data list about 86,000 clones, and less than 90% of these were observed just once. Jointly, the top ten make up 0.28% of the sample.

The chain links TRBV7-6 with TRBJ2-3; TRBD2 lines up with 11 middle nucleotides. The TCR sequence derives from a human donor who was the organ donor for an intestinal transplant. Specimen: unstimulated CD4+ T cells sorted from spleen or lymph node cells, collected before transplant. The sequenced DNA: TGTGCCAGCAGCTTAGCATCCCGACTAGCGGGGAAGGGAGATACGCAGTATTTT. Its translation is CASSLASRLAGKGDTQYF.